This T cell receptor (beta chain) was captured by sequencing in a study of blood T cell repertoires in COVID-19. Study-level information: Both acute and convalescent COVID-19 samples were obtained from the United States, Italy and Spain. PBMCs, B-cell-depleted T cells, or T cells provided the cDNA or gDNA that made up the material.

Repertoires were generated with immunoSEQ multiplex PCR, while TCRdb's copy carries only in-frame clones and drops some. The sample shows under 300,000 clones, around 82% of them seen only once. Germline V gene lookup returns CDR1 SGHRS and CDR2 YFSETQ. Trimming removed 3 bases from V and 1 base from J; junction bases left unmatched: 5. The length of the CDR3 is 15 residues. This clone was recorded once. The source is a woman in her forties or fifties who had recovered from COVID-19. Material for sequencing was peripheral blood. This chain connects TRBV5-1 to TRBJ2-3, with 7 bases matching TRBD2. In DNA form, the CDR3 reads TGCGCCAGCAGCTGGGGGAGCGGGGGCACAGATACGCAGTATTTT. Translating it yields CASSWGSGGTDTQYF.